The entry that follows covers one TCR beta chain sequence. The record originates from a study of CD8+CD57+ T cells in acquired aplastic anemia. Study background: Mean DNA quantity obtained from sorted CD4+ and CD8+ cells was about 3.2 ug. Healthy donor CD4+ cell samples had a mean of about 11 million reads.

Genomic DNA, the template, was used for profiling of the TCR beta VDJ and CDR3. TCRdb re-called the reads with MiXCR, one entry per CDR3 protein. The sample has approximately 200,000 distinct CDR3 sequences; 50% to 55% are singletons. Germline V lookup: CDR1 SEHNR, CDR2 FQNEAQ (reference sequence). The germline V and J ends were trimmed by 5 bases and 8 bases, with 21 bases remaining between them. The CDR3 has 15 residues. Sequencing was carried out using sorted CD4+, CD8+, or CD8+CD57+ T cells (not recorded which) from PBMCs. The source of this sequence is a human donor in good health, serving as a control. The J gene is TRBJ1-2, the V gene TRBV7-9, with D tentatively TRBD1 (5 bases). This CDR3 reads CASSPVGRGLGGYTF. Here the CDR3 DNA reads TGTGCCAGCAGCCCCGTGGGAAGGGGCCTAGGGGGCTACACCTTC.